The clone carrying this T cell receptor (beta chain) was seen repeatedly, ten times or more. Its antigen is unidentified. This entry comes from a study of T cells after yellow fever vaccination. Study background: Preparation used SMART-Seq v4 Ultra Low Input for the low-cell-number fractions.

Germline V lookup: CDR1 SGDLS, CDR2 YYNGEE. The CDR3 has 17 amino acids. V lost 4 bases to trimming and J lost 1 base; unmatched junction nucleotides: 10. Study-level points and caveats: Abundant contaminating clonotypes from the bulk population could appear in FACS-sorted repertoires. The secondary response was weaker, and its peak arrived faster, on day 5 versus 15. Most primary-vaccination clones recurred post-booster (about 96% CD4, more than 85% CD8).

MiXCR was run by TCRdb on the 5' RACE reads, yielding one entry per CDR3 protein. The sample shows approximately 250,000 distinct CDR3 sequences, 3.6% of them seen only once. This TCR was recovered from a man younger than 30 who received the YFV17D yellow fever vaccine. This chain uses TRBV9 with TRBJ2-5; 10 nucleotides align to TRBD2. This material consisted of PBMCs, taken 15 days after the yellow fever booster vaccination. This CDR3 reads CASSTGTSVRIQETQYF. Here the CDR3 DNA reads TGTGCCAGCAGCACCGGGACTAGCGTTAGGATCCAAGAGACCCAGTACTTC. The variable domain in full, completed from reference TRBV9 and TRBJ2-5, reads DSGVTQTPKHLITATGQRVTLRCSPRSGDLSVYWYQQSLDQGLQFLIQYYNGEERAKGNILERFSAQQFPDLHSELNLSSLELGDSALYFCASSTGTSVRIQETQYFGPGTRLLVL.